A single sample gave rise to the 29 T cell receptor beta chains below, sequenced in a study of T cell responses to AZD1222 COVID-19 vaccine. Sequencing was performed with immunoSEQ multiplex PCR; in TCRdb, only in-frame clones are kept and a portion is missing. The sample shows 150,000 or so clones, 90% to 95% of them seen only once. The sample consisted of peripheral blood, taken on day 0 of AZD1222 vaccination. These receptors were taken from an adult in good health.

Only one count was recorded for this clone. The rearrangement uses TRBV5-5 and TRBJ2-1; D gene uncertain. With 1 base removed from V and 0 bases from J, the gap between germline ends came to 8 bases. CDR1 and CDR2 (germline): SGHKS, YYEKEE (reference sequence). This CDR3 comprises 15 residues. The CDR3 coding sequence is TGTGCCAGCAGCTTGTCGTTTAGCTCCTACAATGAGCAGTTCTTC. It specifies CASSLSFSSYNEQFF.

The chain employs TRBV5-1 and TRBJ1-2, with no clear D. This CDR3 has 15 residues. Germline CDR1 reads SGHRS; CDR2 reads YFSETQ. The V gene lost 8 bases and the J gene lost 2 bases, with 19 bases spanning the gap. The CDR3 spells CASHFQPNSNYGYTF. CDR3 sequence (DNA): TGCGCCAGTCATTTCCAGCCAAACTCGAACTATGGCTACACCTTC.

The chain joins TRBV30 to TRBJ1-5; TRBD1 aligns across 9 bases. V gave up 3 bases and J gave up 7 bases; unmatched junction bases: 7. The CDR3 has 14 residues. Germline CDR1 is GTSNPN and CDR2 is SVGIG (reference sequence). The CDR3 DNA follows: TGTGCCTGGAGAGGGACAGGGTCGAACCAGCCCCAGCATTTT. Translating it yields CAWRGTGSNQPQHF.

The V call is TRBV5-1, the J call TRBJ1-1; 8 nucleotides match TRBD1. V dropped 3 bases and J dropped 1; count of bases not matched to a gene: 5. The CDR3 consists of 15 residues. CDR1 and CDR2 from the germline V gene are SGHRS and YFSETQ. The CDR3 DNA sequence: TGCGCCAGCAGCTCGCCCGGGACAGGGAACACTGAAGCTTTCTTT. Amino acids: CASSSPGTGNTEAFF.

The gene calls are TRBV7-8 and TRBJ1-2; perhaps TRBD1 as D (5 bases). Germline CDR1 reads SGHVS; CDR2 reads FQNEAQ. Trimming took 4 bases from V and 3 from J, leaving 15 bases between them. CDR3 size: 15 residues. CDR3 nucleotides: TGTGCCAGCAGCTCTGGGGCACAGCCACACTATGGCTACACCTTC. This translates into CASSSGAQPHYGYTF.

The chain uses TRBV4-3 and TRBJ2-5, with 13 positions matching TRBD2. Germline V gene lookup returns CDR1 LGHNA and CDR2 YSLEER. This CDR3 has 16 amino acids. V shed 1 base, J shed 3 bases, and the junction held 2 bases outside the gene matches. Here the CDR3 reads CASSQVGLAGEETQYF. The CDR3 nucleotides read TGCGCCAGCAGCCAAGTAGGACTAGCGGGGGAAGAGACCCAGTACTTC.

This clone was seen a single time. The chain is built from TRBV5-1 and TRBJ1-4; D not resolved. CDR1 and CDR2 from the germline V gene are SGHRS and YFSETQ. The CDR3 is 13 residues long. The V end lost 4 bases, the J end lost 8 bases, and 12 bases lay between the germline ends. CDR3 nucleotide sequence: TGCGCCAGCAGCGCGGCCGGAAGGGAAAAACTGTTTTTT. Amino acid sequence: CASSAAGREKLFF.

This clone has just one count. The rearrangement uses TRBV29-1 and TRBJ2-7; D not resolved. V was shortened by 0 bases and J by 6 bases, with 15 bases between the two germline ends. CDR1 is SQVTM and CDR2 is ANQGSEA in the germline V gene. CDR3 length: 14 residues. As DNA, the CDR3 is TGCAGCGTTGAAGATAGGACGCTCACGGGCGAGCAGTACTTC. It is translated as CSVEDRTLTGEQYF.

This sequence joins TRBV6-2 or TRBV6-3 and TRBJ2-6; TRBD1 agrees at 8 bases. The CDR3 runs 17 residues. Trimming removed 6 bases from V and 1 base from J; junction bases left unmatched: 8. Germline loops: CDR1 MNHEY, CDR2 SVGEGT. In DNA, the CDR3 is TGTGCCAGCAGCCGGACAGGGCCCAGGTCTGGGGCCAACGTCCTGACTTTC. The encoded protein is CASSRTGPRSGANVLTF.

The genes are TRBV24-1 and TRBJ2-3; D unclear. The ends were cut back, 0 bases at V and 4 bases at J, with 7 bases in the middle. Germline V gene sequence: CDR1 KGHDR, CDR2 SFDVKD. The CDR3 has 14 residues. As DNA, the CDR3 is TGTGCCACCAGTGATTTGTTTGGGGCAGATACGCAGTATTTT. This gives the protein CATSDLFGADTQYF.

This chain links TRBV5-4 with TRBJ2-3; no firm D call. Trimming left V 4 bases short and J 6 bases short, with 9 bases between. Looked up from germline, CDR1 is SGHNT and CDR2 is YYREEE (reference sequence). The CDR3 runs to 12 residues. The CDR3, as DNA: TGTGCCAGCAGCAAGAAGGCTGATACGCAGTATTTT. It specifies CASSKKADTQYF.

The rearrangement uses TRBV4-2 and TRBJ2-1; D might be TRBD1 (5 bases). The CDR3 loop spans 12 amino acids. Trimming stripped 4 bases from V and 4 bases from J, with 5 bases between. Germline V gene sequence: CDR1 LGHNA, CDR2 YNFKEQ. The chain's CDR3 is CASSRQYNEQFF. CDR3 nucleotide sequence: TGTGCCAGCAGCCGACAGTACAATGAGCAGTTCTTC.

The chain has TRBV12-5 and TRBJ2-3; D unclear. Germline CDR1 is LGHNT and CDR2 is FRNRAP. The CDR3 totals 13 residues. V was trimmed by 4 bases and J by 2 bases, leaving 7 bases between them. CDR3 in DNA: TGTGCTAGTGGTTCCAGCCTCACAGATACGCAGTATTTT. Amino acid sequence: CASGSSLTDTQYF.

V is TRBV5-1 and J is TRBJ2-2; 11 bases match TRBD1. Per the germline V gene, CDR1 is SGHRS and CDR2 is YFSETQ. Trimming took 3 bases from V and 4 from J; bases not matched to a gene: 5. The CDR3 sequence is 16 residues long. The CDR3 region is CASSWGTGGFTGELFF. The DNA of the CDR3 is TGCGCCAGCAGCTGGGGGACAGGGGGATTCACCGGGGAGCTGTTTTTT.

The genes are TRBV7-2 and TRBJ1-3; 8 bases agree with TRBD1. Germline V gene data show CDR1 as SGHTA and CDR2 as FQGNSA. V lost 4 bases to trimming and J lost 4 bases; unmatched junction nucleotides: 9. The CDR3 is 16 residues long. The CDR3 region has the DNA TGTGCCAGCAGCTGGACAGGGATAAATTCCGGAAACACCATATATTTT. Translated: CASSWTGINSGNTIYF.

This sequence joins TRBV29-1 and TRBJ1-1; 8 positions agree with TRBD1. Germline V gene lookup returns CDR1 SQVTM and CDR2 ANQGSEA. The CDR3 is 14 amino acids. With V trimmed by 7 bases and J by 0 bases, 7 bases remained unmatched. The CDR3 is CSAGTGPMNTEAFF. DNA for the CDR3: TGCAGCGCTGGGACAGGTCCCATGAACACTGAAGCTTTCTTT.

The gene calls are TRBV7-2 and TRBJ2-5, with no clear D. V lost 1 base, J lost 1 base, and 16 bases lay in between. The V gene's germline CDR1 is SGHTA and CDR2 FQGNSA. CDR3 length: 17 residues. CDR3 in amino acids: CASSLVSKFPAQETQYF. In DNA form, the CDR3 reads TGTGCCAGCAGCTTAGTCAGTAAATTTCCTGCCCAAGAGACCCAGTACTTC.

The J gene is TRBJ1-2, the V gene TRBV30, with D hard to call. V lost 5 bases and J lost 4, with 8 bases in between. Germline assignment: CDR1 GTSNPN and CDR2 SVGIG (reference sequence). This CDR3 comprises 11 residues. The CDR3 spells CAWADLYGYTF. In nucleotides, the CDR3 is TGTGCCTGGGCAGATCTCTATGGCTACACCTTC.

V usage is TRBV2 and J usage is TRBJ1-4; 12 bases fit TRBD1. J lost 3 bases, V lost 6 bases, and 14 bases had no gene match. This CDR3 is 19 amino acids long. Germline V gene sequence: CDR1 SNHLY, CDR2 FYNNEI. CDR3 nucleotide sequence: TGTGCCAGCAGCCCGATTCCTCCGGGACAGGGGGCCGCTAATGAAAAACTGTTTTTT. Its translation is CASSPIPPGQGAANEKLFF.

The count of this clone is one. V usage is TRBV24-1 and J usage is TRBJ2-7; no clear D. Germline V CDR1 and CDR2: KGHDR, SFDVKD. The CDR3 is 14 amino acids. The V end was cut by 3 bases, the J end by 5 bases, with 13 bases between. The CDR3 DNA sequence: TGTGCCACCAGTGATGGCATCGGGTACGACGAGCAGTACTTC. Encoded protein: CATSDGIGYDEQYF.

The genes are TRBV7-2 and TRBJ2-3; 10 bases align to TRBD2. V gave up 3 bases and J gave up 4 bases; unmatched junction bases: 7. Germline-derived CDR1 and CDR2 are SGHTA and FQGNSA. This CDR3 comprises 16 residues. The CDR3 sequence: CASSLGSGGLSDTQYF. In nucleotides, the CDR3 is TGTGCCAGCAGCTTGGGTAGCGGGGGGTTATCAGATACGCAGTATTTT.

The chain links TRBV18 to TRBJ2-5, with a tentative D call TRBD2 (5 bases). The CDR3 has 14 amino acids. V lost 6 bases to trimming and J lost 1 base, with 12 bases between them. Germline V CDR1 and CDR2: KGHSH, LQKENI. CDR3: CASSPGRGQETQYF. The CDR3 DNA reads TGTGCCAGCTCTCCGGGTCGGGGCCAAGAGACCCAGTACTTC.

This clone was detected only a few times. The chain carries TRBV5-6 and TRBJ2-7, with D unclear. This CDR3 is built from 13 residues. CDR1 is SGHDT and CDR2 is YYEEEE in the germline V gene. V was pared by 1 base and J by 3 bases, with 8 bases between. Written as DNA, the CDR3 is TGTGCCAGCAGCTTGCTGGTGGGCTACGAGCAGTACTTC. Translated, it gives CASSLLVGYEQYF.

V and J are TRBV15 and TRBJ2-1, with D perhaps matching TRBD2 (6 bases). Germline CDR1 reads LNHNV; CDR2 reads YYDKDF (reference sequence). V lost 0 bases to trimming and J lost 4 bases, with 10 bases between them. The CDR3 is made up of 15 amino acids. The CDR3 coding sequence is TGTGCCACCAGCAGAGATCGGGGGAATTACAATGAGCAGTTCTTC. Its protein product is CATSRDRGNYNEQFF.

The V gene is TRBV4-1, the J gene TRBJ2-3; D is undetermined. The V gene's germline CDR1 is MGHRA and CDR2 YSYEKL. Deletions cut 0 bases from V and 6 bases from J, with 10 bases between. The CDR3 is 14 amino acids. The CDR3 DNA reads as TGCGCCAGCAGCCAAGATGGCGTTCTGGATACGCAGTATTTT. It translates to CASSQDGVLDTQYF.

This chain connects TRBV7-2 to TRBJ2-7, with a possible D match to TRBD2 (6 bases). Germline-derived CDR1 and CDR2 are SGHTA and FQGNSA. The CDR3 has 14 residues. The V end lost 0 bases, the J end lost 6 bases, and 12 bases lay between the germline ends. The CDR3 nucleotides read TGTGCCAGCAGCTTAGCCCAGGCCGGGGGCGAGCAGTACTTC. Its protein is CASSLAQAGGEQYF.

The chain employs TRBV19 and TRBJ1-6; TRBD1 is a possible D gene (5 bases). Germline CDR1 and CDR2: LNHDA and SQIVND (reference sequence). This CDR3 has 15 residues. The V gene lost 7 bases and the J gene lost 8 bases, with 18 bases spanning the gap. The DNA for the CDR3 is TGTGCCAGTACAACTGGGGGGAAAATCTATTCACCCCTCCACTTT. Translated, it gives CASTTGGKIYSPLHF.

This sequence joins TRBV27 and TRBJ2-5, with a tentative D call TRBD1 (5 bases). CDR3 size: 13 residues. CDR1 is MNHEY, CDR2 SMNVEV, per germline (reference sequence). Trimming removed 5 bases at V and 2 bases at J, with 9 bases between. CDR3 region: CASSIRDQETQYF. CDR3 nucleotide sequence: TGTGCCAGCAGTATCAGGGATCAAGAGACCCAGTACTTC.

This chain uses TRBV4-2 with TRBJ2-5; D remains unclear. The germline V gene encodes CDR1 LGHNA and CDR2 YNFKEQ. The V gene lost 0 bases and the J gene lost 4 bases, with 6 bases spanning the gap. The CDR3 sequence is 13 residues long. The CDR3 spells CASSQDSRETQYF. In DNA form, the CDR3 reads TGTGCCAGCAGCCAAGACTCGAGAGAGACCCAGTACTTC.